The rows below give T cell receptor beta chains drawn from one sample of a study of cytomegalovirus exposure and HLA in healthy donors. Method: immunoSEQ multiplex PCR; TCRdb's copy keeps in-frame clones and lacks some. There are 250,000 to 350,000 clones in the sample; around 80% occur only once, and about 0.29% lies in the top ten. Sequencing was performed on PBMCs. The receptor source for this set is a girl aged 2 to 10 in good health and CMV-seronegative. Both conserved end residues are part of each CDR3. Fields, in order: clone size, CDR3 length, D gene, J gene, V gene, CDR3 protein, CDR3 DNA. A D gene is named only where the DNA matches it firmly. Only some rows state a clone size, as once, few, many or a class for expanded clones.

>NA|15|NA|TRBJ2-7|TRBV9
CASSPGLAFPYEQYF
TGTGCCAGCAGTCCTGGGCTAGCTTTTCCCTACGAGCAGTACTTC
>NA|15|NA|TRBJ2-5|TRBV5-1
CASSLRTPSRETQYF
TGCGCCAGCAGCTTGCGGACTCCCAGCCGAGAGACCCAGTACTTC
>NA|17|TRBD2|TRBJ2-1|TRBV5-1
CASSSGGALANRNEQFF
TGCGCCAGCAGCTCGGGGGGGGCGCTAGCCAACCGCAATGAGCAGTTCTTC
>NA|14|NA|TRBJ1-2|TRBV28
CASSWRPPPYGYTF
TGTGCCAGCAGCTGGAGACCTCCCCCCTATGGCTACACCTTC
>NA|13|NA|TRBJ1-2|TRBV2
CASLGRGGYGYTF
TGTGCCAGCCTCGGGCGGGGAGGGTATGGCTACACCTTC
>NA|15|TRBD2|TRBJ2-2|TRBV11-2
CASALRAGEWGELFF
TGTGCCAGCGCACTCCGGGCGGGGGAATGGGGGGAGCTGTTTTTT
>NA|13|NA|TRBJ2-7|TRBV18
CASSQARAYEQYF
TGTGCCAGCTCACAGGCCAGGGCCTACGAGCAGTACTTC
>NA|17|TRBD1|TRBJ2-1|TRBV4-1
CASSHINRGRDYNEQFF
TGCGCCAGCAGCCATATCAACAGGGGGCGGGATTACAATGAGCAGTTCTTC
>NA|20|NA|TRBJ1-1|TRBV4-1
CASSRAPGLILPPRNTEAFF
TGCGCCAGCAGCCGAGCACCCGGTCTTATCCTCCCCCCGAGGAACACTGAAGCTTTCTTT
>NA|14|NA|TRBJ1-5|TRBV28
CASRSGFANQPQHF
TGTGCCAGCAGATCAGGGTTTGCCAATCAGCCCCAGCATTTT
>few|18|TRBD2|TRBJ2-2|TRBV5-1
CASSSYAGTSGNTGELFF
TGCGCCAGCAGCTCTTACGCCGGGACTAGTGGCAACACCGGGGAGCTGTTTTTT
>few|18|TRBD1|TRBJ2-6|TRBV2
CARRKRDRGPSGANVLTF
TGTGCCAGAAGAAAGAGGGACAGGGGGCCCTCTGGGGCCAACGTCCTGACTTTC
>NA|14|NA|TRBJ2-1|TRBV29-1
CSYLKMSSYNEQFF
TGCAGCTATTTGAAGATGAGCTCCTACAATGAGCAGTTCTTC
>NA|19|NA|TRBJ1-2|TRBV21-1
CASSYQLRDRGIPNYGYTF
TGTGCCAGCAGCTACCAACTCCGGGACAGGGGCATTCCTAACTATGGCTACACCTTC
>NA|20|TRBD2|TRBJ2-2|TRBV7-3
CASSPQRTGLAYKGTGELFF
TGTGCCAGCAGCCCCCAAAGAACGGGACTAGCGTATAAGGGAACCGGGGAGCTGTTTTTT
>NA|18|TRBD2|TRBJ2-5|TRBV4-1
CASSQEGSGGFGGGTQYF
TGCGCCAGCAGCCAAGAGGGGAGCGGGGGGTTCGGTGGCGGGACCCAGTACTTC